The present entry profiles one T cell receptor beta chain with its context. Its antigen is unidentified. This table comes from immunoSEQ multiplex PCR, and its TCRdb copy is limited to in-frame clones, with some not included. The repertoire includes 30,000 to 35,000 clones, under 80% of them detected once, and 9.5% to 13% sits in the top ten. This record belongs to a study of OX40 agonist ivuxolimab in advanced cancers. Study-level information: Dose-escalation cases comprised hepatocellular carcinoma, melanoma, renal cell or head and neck cancer. Study-level findings and limits: There were also nonresponders showing low normalized T-cell clonal expansion.

Trimming cost V 0 bases and J 0 bases, with 12 bases left between them. Germline CDR1 reads SGHAT; CDR2 reads FQDESV (reference sequence). The CDR3 has 16 amino acids. The origin of this receptor is an adult with an advanced solid tumor such as melanoma, head and neck, liver or kidney cancer. The chain is built from TRBV11-1 and TRBJ2-7; tentative D call: TRBD2 (6 bases). The input for sequencing was CD4+ or CD8+ T cells sorted from blood, taken in a trial of the OX40 agonist ivuxolimab. The CDR3 DNA follows: TGTGCCAGCAGCTTAGCGCGGGGCGAGAGCTCCTACGAGCAGTACTTC. It is translated as CASSLARGESSYEQYF.